This T cell receptor beta chain appears in the sequencing data of a study of post-analysis software for immune sequencing data. Overall study: Both relapsing-remitting and secondary progressive multiple sclerosis featured among the disease courses, as did progressive-relapsing multiple sclerosis.

Prepared libraries of TCR beta cDNA carried unique molecular identifiers. TCRdb reprocessed the PCR reads via MiXCR and lists one record per CDR3 protein. The table has 650,000 to 900,000 distinct CDR3 sequences, 46% seen once; the top ten hold approximately 5%. Study findings and constraints: Controls showed lower frequencies than patients for several TRBV segments, and TRBV5-6, TRBV5-1 and TRBV20-1 were among these.

Details on this clonotype: No antigen is known for it.

The CDR3 covers 14 residues. Per the germline V gene, CDR1 is DFQATT and CDR2 is SNEGSKA (reference sequence). Trimming left V 0 bases short and J 6 bases short, with 14 bases between. The receptor was derived from a girl between 10 and 17 years old with multiple sclerosis. This rearrangement joins TRBV20-1 to TRBJ1-2; possible D gene TRBD1, 6 bases. The sequenced material came from blood. CDR3 bases: TGCAGTGCTAGAGAAGTGGGGGGGGCCGATGGCTACACCTTC. Its protein is CSAREVGGADGYTF.